Presented here are 2 T cell receptor beta chains from one specimen sequenced in a study of cytomegalovirus exposure and HLA in healthy donors. PCR was performed using 60 Vbeta and 13 Jbeta primers. Data came from immunoSEQ multiplex PCR; TCRdb stores just in-frame clones and leaves some out. The data contain about 160,000 clones, more than 80% of them singletons. The sequencing sample was made of PBMCs. The receptors here all came from a woman younger than 35 in good health and CMV-seronegative.

This clone has more than one count but fewer than ten. This rearrangement joins TRBV5-1 to TRBJ2-3, with 8 bases matching TRBD1. This CDR3 is built from 15 residues. Per the germline V gene, CDR1 is SGHRS and CDR2 is YFSETQ. V dropped 2 bases and J dropped 2; count of bases not matched to a gene: 4. This CDR3 reads CASSFYQGATDTQYF. The CDR3 DNA follows: TGCGCCAGCAGCTTTTATCAGGGGGCCACAGATACGCAGTATTTT.

The chain employs TRBV5-1 and TRBJ2-3; D call uncertain. Trimming pared 4 bases from V and 2 bases from J, leaving 17 bases between. The germline V gene encodes CDR1 SGHRS and CDR2 YFSETQ. The CDR3 consists of 16 residues. CDR3 coding DNA: TGCGCCAGCAGCCCGGCGGAGTTCGGAAACACAGATACGCAGTATTTT. Its protein is CASSPAEFGNTDTQYF. Full variable domain (rest looked up from reference TRBV5-1 and TRBJ2-3): KAGVTQTPRYLIKTRGQQVTLSCSPISGHRSVSWYQQTPGQGLQFLFEYFSETQRNKGNFPGRFSGRQFSNSRSEMNVSTLELGDSALYLCASSPAEFGNTDTQYFGPGTRLTVL.